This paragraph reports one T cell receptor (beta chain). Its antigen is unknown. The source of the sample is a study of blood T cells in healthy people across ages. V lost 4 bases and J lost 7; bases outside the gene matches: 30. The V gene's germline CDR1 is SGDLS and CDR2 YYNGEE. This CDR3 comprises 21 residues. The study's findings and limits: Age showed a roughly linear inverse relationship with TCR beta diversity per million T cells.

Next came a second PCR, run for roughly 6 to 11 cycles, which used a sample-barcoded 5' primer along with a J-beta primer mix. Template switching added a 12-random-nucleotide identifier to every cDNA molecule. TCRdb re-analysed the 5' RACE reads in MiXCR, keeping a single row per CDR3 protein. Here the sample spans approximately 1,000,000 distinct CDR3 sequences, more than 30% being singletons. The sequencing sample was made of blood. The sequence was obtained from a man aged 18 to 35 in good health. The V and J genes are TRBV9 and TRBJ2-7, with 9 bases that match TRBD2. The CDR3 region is CASSPRLAGSKPGGSYNEQYF. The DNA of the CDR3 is TGTGCCAGCAGCCCTCGGCTAGCGGGGTCAAAACCCGGGGGGTCCTACAATGAGCAGTACTTC.